This paragraph reports one T cell receptor beta chain. Its cognate antigen has yet to be identified. Base qualities are not at hand, and no much larger clone is one base apart. Measured from the cysteine to the phenylalanine, the CDR3 is 20 residues long. The only DNA kept is the CDR3, 60 bases in frame from the first base. The V end gives up 0 bases and the J end 0 bases, leaving 17 bases in the junction not matched to a gene. The data derive from a study of metastatic and nonmetastatic thyroid tumors (dated by TCRdb to the early 2020s). Looking at the study overall: Repertoires from peripheral blood and from tumor or nodule tissue samples of malignant and benign thyroid patients were compared. The research as a whole found: In both blood and tumor samples, TCR beta diversity was reported to be significantly higher in malignant tumors than in benign nodules.

No patient had received any treatment before thyroid surgery. Using T-cell receptor beta sequencing, the researchers looked back retrospectively at clinical samples from patients, gathered between about 2012 and 2019. The protocol used for the library was PCR. Sequencing took place on an Illumina HiSeq 4000. High-throughput sequencing was used to profile the CDR3 region of the TCR beta-chain in every patient. Per the source publication's procedure: A classifier to discriminate distant-metastatic papillary thyroid cancer patients was built from CDR3 differences across clinicopathological groups. The Shannon index was used to assess repertoire diversity, and the Morisita-Horn index was used to assess tumor-blood repertoire similarity. TCRdb's own reprocessing of the public reads used fastp at Q25 and MiXCR and kept productive beta chains. The V and J calls and clone size are TCRdb's, not the authors'. This sample comprises under 50,000 clones, 15% to 20% of them detected only once. The ten top clones hold about an eighth of the sample.

The sequence was collected from a female donor with papillary thyroid cancer or a benign thyroid nodule (not recorded which). Some clones in this sample may be carry-over from other donors' samples. The chain uses TRBV12-3 or TRBV12-4 and TRBJ2-7; 7 junctional bases match TRBD1. Input material: tumor tissue. CDR3 loop: CASSLALVLSDRLISYEQYF. The DNA sequence reads TGTGCCAGCAGTTTAGCACTCGTCCTCTCGGACAGGCTTATCTCCTACGAGCAGTACTTC.